This T cell receptor beta chain was recovered during a study of regulatory T cells in long-lasting Graves disease. Described time point: newly diagnosed GD, antithyroid drugs for less than 3 months. RNA isolated from PBMCs was used to make the TCR library. According to the study, TCR beta libraries were built with iRepertoire HTBI primers and CDR3-region Arm-PCR. TCRdb reprocessed the multiplex PCR reads with MiXCR, giving one entry per CDR3 protein. The sample holds about 430,000 distinct CDR3 sequences; approximately 15% are singletons and the top ten take approximately 7.6%. Germline CDR1 and CDR2: LGHDT and YNNKEL (reference sequence). Trimming stripped 2 bases from V and 0 bases from J, with 8 bases between. The CDR3 runs to 15 residues. This same sample was also taken into another study, of T cells in Graves' hyperthyroidism and ophthalmopathy.

The TCR originated in a woman aged 35 to 49 with Graves disease. The chain carries TRBV3-1 and TRBJ2-4; D unclear. The sample in question was peripheral blood mononuclear cells (PBMCs), obtained at new diagnosis, from a patient treated with antithyroid drugs. CDR3 sequence reads: CASSQPTRAKNIQYF. In DNA, the CDR3 is TGTGCCAGCAGCCAACCGACGAGAGCCAAAAACATTCAGTACTTC.